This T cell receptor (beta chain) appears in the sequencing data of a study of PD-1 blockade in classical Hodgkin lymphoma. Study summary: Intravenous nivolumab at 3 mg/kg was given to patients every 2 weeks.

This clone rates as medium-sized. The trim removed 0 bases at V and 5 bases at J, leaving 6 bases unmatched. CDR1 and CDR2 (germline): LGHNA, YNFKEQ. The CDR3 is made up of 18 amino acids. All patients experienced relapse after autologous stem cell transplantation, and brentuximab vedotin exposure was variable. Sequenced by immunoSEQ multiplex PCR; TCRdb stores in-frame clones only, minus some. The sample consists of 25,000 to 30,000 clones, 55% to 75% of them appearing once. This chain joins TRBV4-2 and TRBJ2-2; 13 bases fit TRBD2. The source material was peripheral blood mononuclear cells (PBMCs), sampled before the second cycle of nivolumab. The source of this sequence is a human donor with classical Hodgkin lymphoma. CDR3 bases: TGTGCCAGCAGCCAAGATCCACTAGCGGGGGGGCGAACCGGGGAGCTGTTTTTT. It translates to CASSQDPLAGGRTGELFF.